The 6 T cell receptor beta chains below come from one sample, sequenced in a study of HIV-infected patients and healthy controls. TCRdb ran MiXCR on the 5' RACE reads and lists one entry per CDR3 protein. The sample contains roughly 20,000 distinct CDR3 sequences, around 20% of which appear only once. Sequenced input: CD8+ T cells from blood. All receptors come from a human donor in good health.

Many counts were recorded for this clonotype. The V gene is TRBV4-1, the J gene TRBJ1-2; 8 nucleotides agree with TRBD1. Trimming at V came to 4 bases and at J to 2 bases, leaving 6 bases not matched to a gene. This CDR3 is 15 amino acids long. In germline, CDR1 is MGHRA, CDR2 YSYEKL. The CDR3 DNA reads TGCGCCAGCAGCCTGACAGGGGCAACCAACTATGGCTACACCTTC. Amino acid sequence: CASSLTGATNYGYTF.

The V and J genes are TRBV5-6 and TRBJ2-5; 8 bases fit TRBD2. CDR1 and CDR2 (germline): SGHDT, YYEEEE. The trim removed 4 bases at V and 3 bases at J, leaving 11 bases unmatched. The CDR3 totals 16 residues. CDR3 DNA: TGTGCCAGCAGCGCCCCGACTAGCGTCGACAAAGAGACCCAGTACTTC. It translates to CASSAPTSVDKETQYF.

This clonotype was recorded a few times. The chain combines TRBV2 with TRBJ1-4; 7 bases are shared with TRBD1. CDR1 SNHLY and CDR2 FYNNEI come from the germline V gene. The CDR3 has 14 amino acids. J lost 8 bases, V lost 6 bases, and 9 bases had no gene match. The CDR3 loop reads CASSTTTGREKLFF. CDR3 coding DNA: TGTGCCAGCAGCACTACGACAGGGAGAGAAAAACTGTTTTTT. The full variable domain, in which reference TRBV2 and TRBJ1-4 provide the parts outside the CDR3, is EPEVTQTPSHQVTQMGQEVILRCVPISNHLYFYWYRQILGQKVEFLVSFYNNEISEKSEIFDDQFSVERPDGSNFTLKIRSTKLEDSAMYFCASSTTTGREKLFFGSGTQLSVL.

The rearrangement links TRBV13 to TRBJ2-1, with 10 bases that match TRBD2. Trimming at V came to 3 bases and at J to 7 bases, leaving 9 bases not matched to a gene. Germline values: CDR1 PRHDT, CDR2 FYEKMQ (reference sequence). This CDR3 is 16 amino acids long. As DNA, the CDR3 is TGTGCCAGCAGCTTCATTCTAGCGGGGGCGGGGAATGAGCAGTTCTTC. Its protein is CASSFILAGAGNEQFF.

This chain connects TRBV28 to TRBJ1-4; 9 bases align to TRBD1. CDR3 length equals 17 residues. After removal of 6 bases from V and 4 bases from J, the junction contained 12 bases not matched to a gene. Per the germline V gene, CDR1 is MDHEN and CDR2 is SYDVKM. CDR3 bases: TGTGCCAGCAGCATCTACCCCTTGGACAGGGGTAATGAAAAACTGTTTTTT. Its translation is CASSIYPLDRGNEKLFF.

This clonotype was seen a handful of times. V is TRBV12-3 or TRBV12-4 and J is TRBJ2-1, with a weak D call TRBD2 (5 bases). The CDR3 extends over 13 amino acids. V was shortened by 5 bases and J by 9 bases, with 14 bases between the two germline ends. CDR3 residues: CASSTLGVIEQFF. The DNA for the CDR3 is TGTGCCAGCAGTACCCTCGGGGTAATTGAGCAGTTCTTC.